Below, 18 T cell receptor beta chains from the same sample are listed, as sequenced in a study of blood T cell repertoires in COVID-19. This table comes from immunoSEQ multiplex PCR, and its TCRdb copy is limited to in-frame clones, with some not included. Of under 100,000 clones in the sample, around nine tenths were seen once. Sequenced: peripheral blood. These receptors all come from a man younger than 45 with acute or convalescent COVID-19.

The chain links TRBV4-3 to TRBJ2-7, with D possibly TRBD1 on 6 matching bases. Germline V gives CDR1 LGHNA, CDR2 YSLEER. The CDR3 sequence is 15 residues long. The V and J ends lost 1 base and 2 bases respectively, with 12 bases between them. As DNA, the CDR3 is TGCGCCAGCAGCCAAGTTCAGACAGGCACCTACGAGCAGTACTTC. Its translation: CASSQVQTGTYEQYF.

J is TRBJ1-2 and V is TRBV18, with D maybe TRBD1 (5 bases). The CDR3 has 14 residues. Deletions cut 1 base from V and 4 bases from J, with 10 bases between. Germline V gives CDR1 KGHSH, CDR2 LQKENI. DNA of the CDR3: TGTGCCAGCTCACCACAGGGGCCGAGCTATGGCTACACCTTC. The encoded protein is CASSPQGPSYGYTF.

The sample holds one count of this clone. V usage is TRBV7-2 and J usage is TRBJ2-7; the match to TRBD1 covers 8 bases. The V gene's germline CDR1 is SGHTA and CDR2 FQGNSA. The CDR3 sequence is 13 residues long. Trimming took 5 bases from V and 4 from J; bases not matched to a gene: 4. CDR3 region: CASSVDRGYEQYF. The CDR3 DNA reads as TGTGCCAGCAGCGTTGACAGGGGTTACGAGCAGTACTTC.

This chain uses TRBV6-6 with TRBJ1-3; D is unresolved. Germline CDR1 is MNHNY and CDR2 is SVGAGI (reference sequence). The CDR3 covers 14 residues. V was pared by 5 bases and J by 2 bases, with 10 bases between. The chain's CDR3 is CASSGTDPGNTIYF. CDR3 in DNA: TGTGCCAGCAGTGGCACAGATCCTGGAAACACCATATATTTT.

The gene calls are TRBV6-5 and TRBJ2-7; 7 bases are shared with TRBD2. This CDR3 is built from 14 residues. Germline CDR1 MNHEY, CDR2 SVGAGI. V lost 6 bases to trimming and J lost 5 bases; unmatched junction nucleotides: 10. The DNA of the CDR3 is TGTGCCAGCAGGGAGGGAGGGTACGCGGACGAGCAGTACTTC. Translated, it gives CASREGGYADEQYF.

The rearrangement links TRBV3-1 (or the pseudogene TRBV3-2) to TRBJ1-5; tentatively, D is TRBD1 (6 bases). The CDR3 consists of 14 residues. Trimming removed 1 base at V and 7 bases at J, with 11 bases between. CDR1 and CDR2 from the germline V gene are LGHDT and YNNKEL (reference sequence). DNA for the CDR3: TGTGCCAGCAGCCAAGCGACAGGTTCCCAGCCCCAGCATTTT. Translating it yields CASSQATGSQPQHF.

This rearrangement joins TRBV9 to TRBJ2-1, with 8 bases matching TRBD2. The J segment lost 7 bases and the V segment lost 4 bases, leaving 13 bases of the junction unmatched. CDR1 is SGDLS, CDR2 YYNGEE, per germline. This CDR3 has 16 residues. The CDR3 DNA sequence: TGTGCCAGCAGCCCCCCAGATAGCGGGAACCTTAATGAGCAGTTCTTC. Amino acid sequence: CASSPPDSGNLNEQFF. The variable domain in full, completed from reference TRBV9 and TRBJ2-1, reads DSGVTQTPKHLITATGQRVTLRCSPRSGDLSVYWYQQSLDQGLQFLIQYYNGEERAKGNILERFSAQQFPDLHSELNLSSLELGDSALYFCASSPPDSGNLNEQFFGPGTRLTVL.

This clone was counted a few times. This chain joins TRBV6-1 and TRBJ2-1; D is uncertain. Germline V gene lookup returns CDR1 MNHNS and CDR2 SASEGT. The CDR3 totals 16 residues. Trimming cost V 4 bases and J 3 bases, with 16 bases left between them. The CDR3 loop is CASSVRGATDYNEQFF. CDR3 nucleotide sequence: TGTGCCAGCAGTGTGAGAGGAGCTACCGACTACAATGAGCAGTTCTTC.

The chain is built from TRBV19 and TRBJ1-2; 7 bases line up with TRBD1. This CDR3 is built from 12 residues. Germline V lookup: CDR1 LNHDA, CDR2 SQIVND (reference sequence). The ends lost 9 bases at V and 3 bases at J; junction bases unmatched: 4. This chain's CDR3 is CASRQGDYGYTF. The CDR3 DNA follows: TGTGCCAGCCGACAGGGAGACTATGGCTACACCTTC.

The chain uses TRBV5-1 and TRBJ2-3, with D unresolved. V gave up 5 bases and J gave up 0 bases, with 4 bases separating them. The CDR3 covers 12 residues. Germline V CDR1 and CDR2: SGHRS, YFSETQ. CDR3 in DNA: TGCGCCAGCAGTGGCAGCACAGATACGCAGTATTTT. Translation: CASSGSTDTQYF.

In nucleotides, the CDR3 is TGTGCCACCGGAAGCGCGGGAAAACATACCGGGGAGCTGTTTTTT. The encoded protein is CATGSAGKHTGELFF. The rearrangement links TRBV11-2 to TRBJ2-2; a possible D gene is TRBD2 (6 bases). There are 15 residues in the CDR3. Per the germline V gene, CDR1 is SGHAT and CDR2 is FQNNGV. Trimming shortened V by 10 bases and J by 5 bases, and 20 bases separated the two germline ends.

The gene calls are TRBV6-5 and TRBJ1-1, with D hard to call. Germline V CDR1 and CDR2: MNHEY, SVGAGI. V was cut by 0 bases and J by 3 bases, with 8 bases left in between. The CDR3 consists of 14 residues. The CDR3 protein is CASSYSSVYTEAFF. The CDR3 nucleotides read TGTGCCAGCAGTTACTCGTCGGTGTACACTGAAGCTTTCTTT.

This chain links TRBV5-8 with TRBJ2-5; 14 bases are a match to TRBD2. Germline V gives CDR1 SGHTS, CDR2 YDEGEE. The V gene end was trimmed by 2 bases and the J gene end by 5 bases; junction bases not matched to a gene: 5. This CDR3 is built from 16 residues. In DNA, the CDR3 is TGTGCCAGCAGCTTTCCGGGACTAGCGGGGGCGGAGACCCAGTACTTC. This translates into CASSFPGLAGAETQYF.

The gene calls are TRBV11-2 and TRBJ2-1; TRBD1 agrees at 9 bases. The germline V gene encodes CDR1 SGHAT and CDR2 FQNNGV. The CDR3 is made up of 14 amino acids. V lost 2 bases, J lost 8 bases, and 4 bases stayed unmatched. The CDR3 protein is CASSLSQGAYEQFF. Written as DNA, the CDR3 is TGTGCCAGCAGCTTATCACAGGGGGCATATGAGCAGTTCTTC.

This clone was recorded a few times. The chain has TRBV5-3 and TRBJ2-2, with TRBD1 matching over 8 bases. TRBV5-3 is an ORF, and what it does is uncertain. This CDR3 has 14 residues. J gave up 4 bases and V 8 bases, and 7 bases lay outside the gene matches. The CDR3 DNA follows: TGTGCCAGCGATCAGGGGGCTGCCACCGGGGAGCTGTTTTTT. Translation: CASDQGAATGELFF.

V gene TRBV28 combines with J gene TRBJ1-2; D not certain. The germline V and J ends were trimmed by 8 bases and 5 bases, with 12 bases remaining between them. This CDR3 comprises 12 residues. Germline V gene sequence: CDR1 MDHEN, CDR2 SYDVKM. Here the CDR3 reads CASSQVFYGYTF. The CDR3, as DNA: TGTGCCAGCTCTCAGGTCTTTTATGGCTACACCTTC.

This CDR3 is CAWSILPSNEQYF. CDR3 coding DNA: TGTGCCTGGAGTATTCTCCCTAGTAACGAGCAGTACTTC. The chain is built from TRBV30 and TRBJ2-7, with D hard to call. V lost 2 bases and J 5 bases, leaving 13 bases between the germline ends. CDR1 is GTSNPN, CDR2 SVGIG, per germline (reference sequence). CDR3 length: 13 residues.

The V and J genes are TRBV28 and TRBJ1-2, with D tentatively TRBD1 (6 bases). The germline V gene encodes CDR1 MDHEN and CDR2 SYDVKM. The CDR3 runs to 12 residues. Trimming took off 6 bases at V and 7 bases at J, with 12 bases between the two ends. The CDR3 loop is CASRRTAGGYTF. In DNA, the CDR3 is TGTGCCAGCAGGCGGACAGCCGGTGGCTACACCTTC.